One sample yielded the 20 T cell receptor beta chains listed below, sequenced in a study of T cell responses to AZD1222 COVID-19 vaccine. Clones were sequenced by immunoSEQ multiplex PCR, and TCRdb holds only the in-frame ones, with some missing. The sample shows approximately 160,000 clones, 75% to 90% of them seen only once. This specimen consisted of peripheral blood, obtained on day 0 of AZD1222 vaccination. These receptors originate from an adult in good health.

The chain couples TRBV6-5 to TRBJ1-6; the D is unclear. V gave up 0 bases and J gave up 9 bases, with 3 bases separating them. Germline V lookup: CDR1 MNHEY, CDR2 SVGAGI. The CDR3 spans 12 residues. The CDR3 reads CASSYSSSPLHF. Written as DNA, the CDR3 is TGTGCCAGCAGTTACTCGAGTTCACCCCTCCACTTT.

V and J are TRBV5-5 and TRBJ2-3; 8 bases match TRBD2. The J segment lost 4 bases and the V segment lost 4 bases, leaving 14 bases of the junction unmatched. The germline CDR1 and CDR2 sequences are SGHKS and YYEKEE (reference sequence). CDR3 size: 17 residues. The CDR3 protein is CASSAYPTSGRPDTQYF. The CDR3 region has the DNA TGTGCCAGCAGCGCTTACCCTACTAGCGGCAGGCCAGATACGCAGTATTTT.

The chain recombines TRBV7-2 with TRBJ2-5; no clear D. Germline V CDR1 and CDR2: SGHTA, FQGNSA. CDR3 size: 14 residues. Trimming shortened V by 0 bases and J by 5 bases, and 10 bases separated the two germline ends. CDR3 nucleotide sequence: TGTGCCAGCAGCTTAGCAAGCCCCAGGGAGACCCAGTACTTC. The encoded protein is CASSLASPRETQYF.

The chain joins TRBV7-9 to TRBJ1-1; tentative D call: TRBD1 (5 bases). Germline CDR1 is SEHNR and CDR2 is FQNEAQ (reference sequence). With 5 bases removed from V and 1 base from J, the gap between germline ends came to 8 bases. The CDR3 has 13 amino acids. In DNA, the CDR3 is TGTGCCAGCAGCCTGCAGGGGAACACTGAAGCTTTCTTT. This sequence encodes CASSLQGNTEAFF. Drawing the rest from reference TRBV7-9 and TRBJ1-1, the complete variable domain is DTGVSQNPRHKITKRGQNVTFRCDPISEHNRLYWYRQTLGQGPEFLTYFQNEAQLEKSRLLSDRFSAERPKGSFSTLEIQRTEQGDSAMYLCASSLQGNTEAFFGQGTRLTVV.

The chain is built from TRBV7-6 and TRBJ2-7; 7 bases line up with TRBD1. Germline trimming cut 1 base from V and 6 bases from J; bases unmatched to any gene: 12. There are 16 residues in the CDR3. Germline V gives CDR1 SGHVS, CDR2 FNYEAQ. The CDR3 DNA reads TGTGCCAGCAGCTTAGGAGGGGGCAGGTTTACGGGCGAGCAGTACTTC. Translating gives CASSLGGGRFTGEQYF.

The chain is built from TRBV5-8 and TRBJ1-5; D might be TRBD1 (6 bases). Per the germline V gene, CDR1 is SGHTS and CDR2 is YDEGEE. The CDR3 totals 16 residues. The ends were cut back, 4 bases at V and 0 bases at J, with 14 bases in the middle. CDR3 amino acids: CASSPEQGLSNQPQHF. Written as DNA, the CDR3 is TGTGCCAGCAGCCCCGAACAGGGCCTTAGCAATCAGCCCCAGCATTTT.

CDR3 sequence: CASSQVNSGNTIYF. DNA of the CDR3: TGTGCCAGCAGCCAAGTCAACTCTGGAAACACCATATATTTT. V and J are TRBV3-1 (or the pseudogene TRBV3-2) and TRBJ1-3; no reliable D call. There are 14 residues in the CDR3. Per germline, CDR1 LGHDT and CDR2 YNNKEL (reference sequence). The V end lost 1 base, the J end lost 0 bases, and 4 bases lay between the germline ends.

The chain links TRBV3-1 (or the pseudogene TRBV3-2) to TRBJ1-2, with 7 bases aligning to TRBD1. Trimming cost V 0 bases and J 8 bases; bases outside gene matches: 9. Germline V gene lookup returns CDR1 LGHDT and CDR2 YNNKEL (reference sequence). This CDR3 spans 15 amino acids. For the CDR3, the DNA is TGTGCCAGCAGCCAAGATAGACGACAGGGAGGCGGCTACACCTTC. Encoded protein: CASSQDRRQGGGYTF.

The chain combines TRBV7-3 with TRBJ2-2; D remains unclear. Trimming shortened V by 5 bases and J by 5 bases, and 9 bases separated the two germline ends. The CDR3 has 13 amino acids. CDR1 is SGHTA and CDR2 is FQGTGA in the germline V gene. This CDR3 is CASSPIPTGELFF. The CDR3 nucleotides are TGTGCCAGCAGCCCGATCCCGACCGGGGAGCTGTTTTTT. The full variable domain, completed using reference TRBV7-3 and TRBJ2-2, is GAGVSQTPSNKVTEKGKYVELRCDPISGHTALYWYRQSLGQGPEFLIYFQGTGAADDSGLPNDRFFAVRPEGSVSTLKIQRTERGDSAVYLCASSPIPTGELFFGEGSRLTVL.

Worth noting for this clone: The same CDR3 is also encoded by other DNA sequences in this sample. The chain joins TRBV7-2 to TRBJ2-5, with 7 bases identical to TRBD2. V lost 3 bases, J lost 5 bases, and 6 bases stayed unmatched. CDR3 length: 14 amino acids. Germline V gives CDR1 SGHTA, CDR2 FQGNSA. The CDR3 loop is CASSLAGVGETQYF. The CDR3 coding sequence is TGTGCCAGCAGCTTGGCGGGGGTTGGGGAGACCCAGTACTTC.

The gene calls are TRBV29-1 and TRBJ2-1; D might be TRBD1 or TRBD2, each matching 6 bases. V lost 6 bases and J 0 bases, leaving 15 bases between the germline ends. This CDR3 contains 15 residues. Per the germline V gene, CDR1 is SQVTM and CDR2 is ANQGSEA. CDR3 DNA sequence: TGCAGCGTGGGGGGCTGGGGAAGCTCCTACAATGAGCAGTTCTTC. Translated, it gives CSVGGWGSSYNEQFF.

V usage is TRBV28 and J usage is TRBJ2-7; TRBD2 aligns across 9 bases. Losses at the gene ends were 2 bases for V and 9 bases for J; bases not matched to a gene: 11. CDR1 is MDHEN, CDR2 SYDVKM, per germline. CDR3 length equals 15 residues. The CDR3 is CASSLALAGHARQYF. The CDR3 DNA reads as TGTGCCAGCAGTTTAGCTCTAGCGGGACACGCGCGGCAGTACTTC. Full variable domain (outside the CDR3, taken from reference TRBV28 and TRBJ2-7): DVKVTQSSRYLVKRTGEKVFLECVQDMDHENMFWYRQDPGLGLRLIYFSYDVKMKEKGDIPEGYSVSREKKERFSLILESASTNQTSMYLCASSLALAGHARQYFGPGTRLTVT.

The sample holds one count of this clone. The rearrangement links TRBV3-1 (or the pseudogene TRBV3-2) to TRBJ2-3; 7 bases line up with TRBD2. CDR3 size: 18 residues. The ends lost 4 bases at V and 6 bases at J; junction bases unmatched: 19. CDR1 is LGHDT, CDR2 YNNKEL, per germline (reference sequence). In DNA, the CDR3 is TGTGCCAGCAGCCCGTCTCGACTAGGCGGGAGCCGATTGGATACGCAGTATTTT. This translates into CASSPSRLGGSRLDTQYF.

The chain is built from TRBV18 and TRBJ1-3; 9 bases fit TRBD1. This CDR3 is 14 amino acids long. Germline CDR1 KGHSH, CDR2 LQKENI. J gave up 2 bases and V 4 bases, and 0 bases lay outside the gene matches. This chain's CDR3 is CASSRDRAGNTIYF. The CDR3 DNA is TGTGCCAGCTCACGGGACAGGGCTGGAAACACCATATATTTT.

The chain links TRBV5-4 to TRBJ1-1; the D gene is possibly TRBD1 (6 bases). Per germline, CDR1 SGHNT and CDR2 YYREEE (reference sequence). V was cut by 3 bases and J by 1 base, with 16 bases left in between. The CDR3 has 16 amino acids. CDR3 bases: TGTGCCAGCAGCTGGACCCTGACAGGTGAGAACACTGAAGCTTTCTTT. Protein: CASSWTLTGENTEAFF.

V usage is TRBV5-4 and J usage is TRBJ2-5, with TRBD2 matching over 10 bases. The germline V gene encodes CDR1 SGHNT and CDR2 YYREEE (reference sequence). Unmatched junction bases numbered 10, after V lost 4 bases and J lost 4 bases. The CDR3 runs 16 residues. CDR3 loop: CASSRSGRAGLETQYF. The DNA for the CDR3 is TGTGCCAGCAGCCGAAGCGGGAGGGCCGGGCTAGAGACCCAGTACTTC.

The chain links TRBV5-1 to TRBJ2-7; no firm D call. V lost 0 bases to trimming and J lost 6 bases, with 10 bases between them. There are 13 residues in the CDR3. Germline V lookup: CDR1 SGHRS, CDR2 YFSETQ. CDR3: CASSLGGSSEQYF. For the CDR3, the DNA is TGCGCCAGCAGCTTGGGTGGCAGCTCCGAGCAGTACTTC.

Only one count was recorded for this clone. V is TRBV5-5 and J is TRBJ1-1; D may be TRBD1 (5 bases). The germline V gene encodes CDR1 SGHKS and CDR2 YYEKEE (reference sequence). V was pared by 1 base and J by 2 bases, with 12 bases between. The CDR3 is 15 amino acids. CDR3 DNA sequence: TGTGCCAGCAGCTTGATTCCAGGGCTAAACACTGAAGCTTTCTTT. Its protein product is CASSLIPGLNTEAFF.

For the CDR3, the DNA is TGCGCCAGCAGCCAAGACAGGTCCCGGACCCAGTACTTC. It specifies CASSQDRSRTQYF. The rearrangement joins TRBV4-1 to TRBJ2-5; D unclear. The germline V and J ends were trimmed by 0 bases and 7 bases, with 9 bases remaining between them. CDR3 length equals 13 residues. Germline V gene lookup returns CDR1 MGHRA and CDR2 YSYEKL.

The chain is built from TRBV6-5 and TRBJ2-4; TRBD2 might be the D (6 bases). The CDR3 has 12 amino acids. Per the germline V gene, CDR1 is MNHEY and CDR2 is SVGAGI. The V gene lost 2 bases and the J gene lost 13 bases, with 12 bases spanning the gap. CDR3 nucleotides: TGTGCCAGCAGTTACCGAGGGGACTTGCAGTACTTC. Encoded protein: CASSYRGDLQYF.